This TCR beta chain was obtained from a study of cytomegalovirus exposure and HLA in healthy donors. Turning to the study itself: A later analysis reported the same platform for the 100 to 150 validation repertoires and the approximately 640 first-cohort repertoires. Study results and caveats: In a later analysis, first-cohort TCR clusters were found to tend to co-occur in the 100 to 150 validation repertoires. There were over 150 TCR beta chains listed as cytomegalovirus-associated.

Germline V gives CDR1 LNHDA, CDR2 SQIVND (reference sequence). The J segment lost 4 bases and the V segment lost 3 bases, leaving 6 bases of the junction unmatched. The CDR3 contains 16 residues. Profiling relied on immunoSEQ multiplex PCR, and the TCRdb table lists in-frame clones only, not all of them. The sample shows roughly 330,000 clones, roughly 90% of them seen only once. Comments on this clone: Its target is unknown.

This TCR was sampled from a woman aged 25 to 39 in good health and CMV-seropositive. The sequencing sample was made of PBMCs. The chain recombines TRBV19 with TRBJ2-2, with 9 bases identical to TRBD1. CDR3 protein: CASSIKGQGTTGELFF. The CDR3 DNA is TGTGCCAGTAGTATTAAGGGACAGGGAACCACCGGGGAGCTGTTTTTT.